Listed here are 9 T cell receptor beta chains from one sample, sequenced in a study of T cells in Graves' hyperthyroidism and ophthalmopathy. RNA transcripts served as the template for amplifying TCR beta CDR3 regions. With the HTBI primer set, the TCR CDR3 went through a first round of RT-PCR. MiXCR, applied by TCRdb to the multiplex PCR reads, yields one record per CDR3 protein. The table lists roughly 330,000 distinct CDR3 sequences, approximately 17% of them singletons. The source material was blood. These receptors were collected from a man in his thirties or forties with Graves' hyperthyroidism.

The chain links TRBV24-1 to TRBJ1-1, with a weak D call TRBD1 (5 bases). V was pared by 5 bases and J by 7 bases, with 13 bases between. The germline CDR1 and CDR2 sequences are KGHDR and SFDVKD. This CDR3 is built from 13 residues. CDR3 sequence (DNA): TGTGCCACCAGTGGCGCTCAGGGCAATGAAGCTTTCTTT. Residues: CATSGAQGNEAFF.

This chain joins TRBV5-1 and TRBJ2-1; no clear D gene. The V gene's germline CDR1 is SGHRS and CDR2 YFSETQ. The CDR3 runs 13 residues. Deletions cut 3 bases from V and 8 bases from J, with 12 bases between. In nucleotides, the CDR3 is TGCGCCAGCAGCTCCGGACGAGCAGATGAGCAGTTCTTC. As protein: CASSSGRADEQFF.

This clonotype came up many times. V is TRBV6-1 and J is TRBJ2-7; 7 bases map to TRBD2. The V gene end was trimmed by 6 bases and the J gene end by 3 bases; junction bases not matched to a gene: 11. The CDR3 has 15 residues. Germline assignment: CDR1 MNHNS and CDR2 SASEGT. CDR3 amino acids: CASREAGAIHYEQYF. The CDR3 region has the DNA TGTGCCAGCAGAGAGGCGGGAGCGATCCACTACGAGCAGTACTTC.

This clonotype has only a few counts. V gene TRBV5-1 combines with J gene TRBJ2-5; the D gene is possibly TRBD2 (5 bases). The CDR3 runs to 13 residues. Germline CDR1 SGHRS, CDR2 YFSETQ. V was pared by 2 bases and J by 4 bases, with 9 bases between. The CDR3 is CASSFIGGETQYF. Here the CDR3 DNA reads TGCGCCAGCAGCTTCATCGGAGGAGAGACCCAGTACTTC.

There are many counts of this clonotype. The chain is built from TRBV11-2 and TRBJ2-2; possibly TRBD1 for D (7 bases). V was pared by 3 bases and J by 4 bases, with 18 bases between. The germline CDR1 and CDR2 sequences are SGHAT and FQNNGV. CDR3 length: 17 residues. The CDR3 DNA reads TGTGCCAGCAGCTTTGACCCCAGGGGGGTCCTCACCGGGGAGCTGTTTTTT. It is translated as CASSFDPRGVLTGELFF.

This clonotype was seen repeatedly, ten times or more. This chain links TRBV7-9 with TRBJ2-1, with TRBD2 matching over 9 bases. The CDR3 contains 16 residues. CDR1 is SEHNR and CDR2 is FQNEAQ in the germline V gene (reference sequence). Unmatched junction bases numbered 16, after V lost 7 bases and J lost 9 bases. The CDR3 sequence: CASNPGAGGPIGEQFF. The CDR3 coding sequence is TGTGCCAGCAACCCCGGGGCGGGAGGGCCTATCGGTGAGCAGTTCTTC.

There are many counts of this clonotype. The J gene is TRBJ2-3, the V gene TRBV11-2; unclear D gene. V shed 3 bases and J shed 0 bases, with 10 bases lying between them. Germline V gives CDR1 SGHAT, CDR2 FQNNGV. This CDR3 is 15 amino acids long. The CDR3 protein is CASSFLPTSTDTQYF. The CDR3 coding sequence is TGTGCCAGCAGCTTCCTCCCAACTAGCACAGATACGCAGTATTTT.

The chain uses TRBV3-1 and TRBJ1-6; the D is unclear. The V end lost 4 bases, the J end lost 10 bases, and 8 bases lay between the germline ends. There are 12 residues in the CDR3. Germline V gene sequence: CDR1 LGHDT, CDR2 YNNKEL (reference sequence). The CDR3 nucleotides read TGTGCCAGCAGCCCAGACCGCTCACCCCTCCACTTT. Amino acids: CASSPDRSPLHF.

V usage is TRBV20-1 and J usage is TRBJ2-1; TRBD1 aligns across 7 bases. Trimming at V came to 0 bases and at J to 9 bases, leaving 8 bases not matched to a gene. This CDR3 has 14 residues. Germline CDR1 reads DFQATT; CDR2 reads SNEGSKA (reference sequence). The CDR3 loop is CSARDLTGVSEQFF. In nucleotides, the CDR3 is TGCAGTGCTAGAGATCTCACAGGGGTCAGTGAGCAGTTCTTC.